The rows below give T cell receptor beta chains drawn from one sample of a study. Data came from immunoSEQ multiplex PCR; TCRdb stores just in-frame clones and leaves some out. This table holds about 68,000 clones, 90% to 95% found once. Specimen: PBMCs. The receptors originated from a man aged 40-50 years with rheumatoid arthritis. CDR3s include the opening cysteine and the closing phenylalanine or tryptophan. D genes are given only for firm matches. Clone size is shown for a subset of rows, as once, few, many or a class of expanded clone.

clone size	V gene	J gene	D gene	CDR3 protein	CDR3 DNA
once	TRBV5-1	TRBJ1-6	.	CASSATQGIGSYNSPLHF	TGCGCCAGCAGCGCAACTCAGGGGATTGGCTCCTATAATTCACCCCTCCACTTT
once	TRBV6-6	TRBJ2-7	.	CASSDYSTPRKQYF	TGTGCCAGCAGCGACTACAGTACCCCTCGCAAGCAGTACTTC
.	TRBV28	TRBJ2-7	.	CASSDKVVSEQYF	TGTGCCAGCAGCGACAAAGTAGTTAGTGAGCAGTACTTC
.	TRBV7-3	TRBJ1-3	TRBD1	CASSLGTGDGNTIYF	TGTGCCAGCAGCCTAGGGACAGGGGATGGAAACACCATATATTTT
.	TRBV11-2	TRBJ2-7	.	CASSPSGPLEYF	TGTGCCAGCAGCCCCTCGGGGCCCCTCGAGTACTTC
.	TRBV5-1	TRBJ2-4	.	CASSPDGGNIQYF	TGCGCCAGCAGCCCGGACGGGGGAAACATTCAGTACTTC
.	TRBV6-5	TRBJ2-3	TRBD1	CASSFDRGSTDTQYF	TGTGCCAGCAGTTTTGACAGGGGGAGCACAGATACGCAGTATTTT
few	TRBV10-3	TRBJ2-7	TRBD1	CAISNSGTGGGEQYF	TGTGCCATCAGCAACTCCGGGACAGGGGGAGGCGAGCAGTACTTC
.	TRBV24-1	TRBJ2-5	TRBD1	CATSERDRPGETQYF	TGTGCCACCAGTGAACGGGACAGGCCAGGAGAGACCCAGTACTTC
.	TRBV3-1/TRBV3-2	TRBJ2-3	.	CASSQGRGTDTQYF	TGTGCCAGCAGCCAGGGCAGGGGCACAGATACGCAGTATTTT
once	TRBV6-5	TRBJ2-1	.	CASSYSSGSYNEQFF	TGTGCCAGCAGTTACTCGTCCGGTTCCTACAATGAGCAGTTCTTC
.	TRBV2	TRBJ1-4	.	CASKAGQQRNNEKLFF	TGTGCCAGCAAGGCCGGACAGCAAAGAAATAATGAAAAACTGTTTTTT
.	TRBV18	TRBJ2-7	.	CASSPSTGFIYEQYF	TGTGCCAGCTCACCAAGTACAGGGTTTATCTACGAGCAGTACTTC
.	TRBV5-5	TRBJ1-2	.	CASSLAGPFNYGYTF	TGTGCCAGCAGCTTGGCGGGGCCCTTTAACTATGGCTACACCTTC
once	TRBV18	TRBJ2-7	.	CASSALGGYEQYF	TGTGCCAGCTCAGCCTTGGGGGGCTACGAGCAGTACTTC
.	TRBV27	TRBJ2-1	.	CASSLNRAARYNEQFF	TGTGCCAGCAGTCTCAACCGGGCCGCTCGGTACAATGAGCAGTTCTTC
once	TRBV7-3	TRBJ2-2	TRBD2	CASSLRGGGTGELFF	TGTGCCAGCAGCTTAAGGGGCGGGGGCACCGGGGAGCTGTTTTTT
.	TRBV20-1	TRBJ2-7	.	CSAISYEQYF	TGCAGTGCTATAAGCTACGAGCAGTACTTC
.	TRBV3-1/TRBV3-2	TRBJ2-5	.	CASSQQATQYF	TGTGCCAGCAGCCAACAGGCGACCCAGTACTTC
once	TRBV19	TRBJ2-7	TRBD1	CASSMLGTGLFYEQYF	TGTGCCAGTAGTATGTTGGGGACAGGGCTTTTCTACGAGCAGTACTTC
.	TRBV19	TRBJ2-3	TRBD1	CASSIGTGGSFHADTQYF	TGTGCCAGTAGTATTGGGACAGGGGGCAGTTTCCATGCAGATACGCAGTATTTT
once	TRBV6-5	TRBJ2-7	TRBD1	CASRLTGGSYEQYF	TGTGCCAGCAGGCTGACAGGGGGCTCCTACGAGCAGTACTTC
few	TRBV29-1	TRBJ1-5	.	CSVETENQPQHF	TGCAGCGTTGAGACAGAAAATCAGCCCCAGCATTTT
once	TRBV7-9	TRBJ2-7	TRBD2	CASSRLAGNEQYF	TGTGCCAGCAGCCGACTAGCGGGGAACGAGCAGTACTTC
.	TRBV5-1	TRBJ1-4	TRBD1	CASSPGGQGAEKLFF	TGCGCCAGCAGCCCGGGGGGACAGGGGGCGGAAAAACTGTTTTTT
.	TRBV11-1	TRBJ2-7	.	CASSRDLGEQYF	TGTGCCAGCAGCCGGGACTTGGGGGAGCAGTACTTC
.	TRBV18	TRBJ2-5	TRBD2	CASSPPRTRGVETQYF	TGTGCCAGCTCACCACCCCGGACTAGAGGGGTGGAGACCCAGTACTTC
.	TRBV13	TRBJ1-1	.	CASSLRSFTEAFF	TGTGCCAGCAGCCTCCGGAGTTTCACTGAAGCTTTCTTT
.	TRBV11-2	TRBJ1-1	.	CASSLAGGEAFF	TGTGCCAGCAGCTTAGCAGGAGGAGAAGCTTTCTTT
.	TRBV18	TRBJ1-3	.	CASSALISGNTIYF	TGTGCCAGCTCTGCACTTATTTCTGGAAACACCATATATTTT
once	TRBV2	TRBJ1-5	.	CASSEGGQGSQPQHF	TGTGCCAGCAGTGAGGGGGGGCAGGGAAGTCAGCCCCAGCATTTT
.	TRBV24-1	TRBJ1-4	.	CATKGWGGKLFF	TGTGCCACCAAGGGGTGGGGGGGAAAACTGTTTTTT
.	TRBV6-5	TRBJ1-2	.	CASSSPQGNYGYTF	TGTGCCAGCAGTTCCCCACAGGGAAACTATGGCTACACCTTC
.	TRBV11-2	TRBJ2-3	.	CASSLYERGAGQDTQYF	TGTGCCAGCAGCTTATATGAACGGGGCGCGGGCCAAGATACGCAGTATTTT
.	TRBV11-2	TRBJ2-7	.	CASSLRTVDRTYEQYF	TGTGCCAGCAGCCTCCGCACCGTGGACAGAACCTACGAGCAGTACTTC
few	TRBV28	TRBJ1-1	.	CASKPSDRTEAFF	TGTGCCAGCAAACCCTCCGACCGCACTGAAGCTTTCTTT
.	TRBV6-2/TRBV6-3	TRBJ2-3	TRBD1	CASSYRNGRGTDTQYF	TGTGCCAGCAGTTACAGGAACGGCAGGGGGACAGATACGCAGTATTTT
.	TRBV18	TRBJ1-2	.	CASSPTHTSGGANYGYTF	TGTGCCAGCTCACCCACACACACATCTGGGGGAGCTAACTATGGCTACACCTTC
.	TRBV9	TRBJ2-4	.	CASSVVGRVGELQYF	TGTGCCAGCAGCGTAGTGGGTAGGGTTGGTGAACTTCAGTACTTC
.	TRBV30	TRBJ1-5	TRBD1	CAWSAGTGSLASNQPQHF	TGTGCCTGGAGTGCCGGGACAGGGTCCCTCGCGAGCAATCAGCCCCAGCATTTT
.	TRBV28	TRBJ2-7	TRBD1	CASISPQGAVYEQYF	TGTGCCAGCATCAGCCCACAGGGGGCGGTCTACGAGCAGTACTTC
.	TRBV7-2	TRBJ1-6	.	CASSLEGGHRSPLHF	TGTGCCAGCAGCTTAGAAGGGGGTCATAGATCACCCCTCCACTTT
.	TRBV6-5	TRBJ1-6	TRBD1	CASSYSGTADSPLHF	TGTGCCAGCAGTTACTCTGGGACAGCGGATTCACCCCTCCACTTT
.	TRBV6-2/TRBV6-3	TRBJ2-1	TRBD1	CASSYDLTGGQEQFF	TGTGCCAGCAGTTACGATTTGACAGGGGGACAAGAGCAGTTCTTC
once	TRBV11-3	TRBJ2-1	TRBD1	CASSSGTGYNEQFF	TGTGCCAGCAGCTCCGGGACAGGGTACAATGAGCAGTTCTTC
.	TRBV2	TRBJ1-1	.	CASSGGRTEAFF	TGTGCCAGCTCGGGAGGGAGAACTGAAGCTTTCTTT
.	TRBV28	TRBJ1-3	.	CASSLTNSGNTIYF	TGTGCCAGCAGTTTGACTAACTCTGGAAACACCATATATTTT
.	TRBV11-2	TRBJ1-2	.	CASSSGTRYYGYTF	TGTGCCAGCAGCTCAGGGACTCGCTACTATGGCTACACCTTC
.	TRBV9	TRBJ1-1	.	CASSATPRPGLQNTEAFF	TGTGCCAGCAGCGCGACCCCCCGCCCGGGACTTCAAAACACTGAAGCTTTCTTT
once	TRBV6-6	TRBJ1-5	.	CASSRGGTSNQPQHF	TGTGCCAGCAGCCGGGGGGGGACCAGCAATCAGCCCCAGCATTTT
.	TRBV2	TRBJ1-2	TRBD1	CASKKTGGANYGYTF	TGTGCCAGTAAAAAGACAGGGGGAGCTAACTATGGCTACACCTTC